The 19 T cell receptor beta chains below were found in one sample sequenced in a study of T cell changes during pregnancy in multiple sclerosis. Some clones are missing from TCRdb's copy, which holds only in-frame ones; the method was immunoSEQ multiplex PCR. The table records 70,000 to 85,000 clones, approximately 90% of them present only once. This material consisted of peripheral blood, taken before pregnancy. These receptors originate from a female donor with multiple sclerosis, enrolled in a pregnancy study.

Written as DNA, the CDR3 is TGTGCCAGCAGCCGCCTAGCGGGATCCCCCTACGAGCAGTACTTC. It codes for CASSRLAGSPYEQYF. The chain couples TRBV5-6 to TRBJ2-7; 9 bases are a match to TRBD2. The CDR3 spans 15 residues. Germline CDR1 and CDR2: SGHDT and YYEEEE. The V gene end was trimmed by 4 bases and the J gene end by 2 bases; junction bases not matched to a gene: 7.

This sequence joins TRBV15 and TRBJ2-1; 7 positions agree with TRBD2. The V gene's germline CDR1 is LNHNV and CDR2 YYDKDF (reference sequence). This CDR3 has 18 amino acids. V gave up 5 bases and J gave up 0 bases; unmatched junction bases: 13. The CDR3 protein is CATSRDGGGGSSYNEQFF. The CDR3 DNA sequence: TGTGCCACCAGCCGTGATGGAGGTGGCGGGAGCTCCTACAATGAGCAGTTCTTC.

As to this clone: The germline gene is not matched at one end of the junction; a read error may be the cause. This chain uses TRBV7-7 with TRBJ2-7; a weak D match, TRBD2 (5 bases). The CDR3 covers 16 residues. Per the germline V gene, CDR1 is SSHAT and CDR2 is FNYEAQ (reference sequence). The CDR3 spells CASSSLVIEGGHEQYF. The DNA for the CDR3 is TGTGCTAGCAGCTCACTGGTGATAGAAGGAGGCCACGAGCAGTACTTC.

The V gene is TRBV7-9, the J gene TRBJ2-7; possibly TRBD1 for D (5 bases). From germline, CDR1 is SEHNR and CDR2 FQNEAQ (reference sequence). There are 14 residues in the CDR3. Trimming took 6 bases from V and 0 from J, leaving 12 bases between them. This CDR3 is CASSLLGPSYEQYF. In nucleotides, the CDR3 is TGTGCCAGCAGTCTCCTGGGGCCCTCCTACGAGCAGTACTTC.

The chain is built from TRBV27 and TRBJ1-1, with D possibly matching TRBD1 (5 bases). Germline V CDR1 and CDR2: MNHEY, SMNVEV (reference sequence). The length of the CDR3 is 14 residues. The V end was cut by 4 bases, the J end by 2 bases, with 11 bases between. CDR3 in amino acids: CASSSQAINTEAFF. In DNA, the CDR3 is TGTGCCAGCAGTTCACAGGCGATCAACACTGAAGCTTTCTTT.

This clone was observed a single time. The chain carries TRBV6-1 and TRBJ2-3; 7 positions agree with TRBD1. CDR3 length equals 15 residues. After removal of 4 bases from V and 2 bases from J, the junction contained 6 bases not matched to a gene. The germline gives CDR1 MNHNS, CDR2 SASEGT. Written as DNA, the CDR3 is TGTGCCAGCAGTGGCCGGGACAGACCCACAGATACGCAGTATTTT. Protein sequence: CASSGRDRPTDTQYF.

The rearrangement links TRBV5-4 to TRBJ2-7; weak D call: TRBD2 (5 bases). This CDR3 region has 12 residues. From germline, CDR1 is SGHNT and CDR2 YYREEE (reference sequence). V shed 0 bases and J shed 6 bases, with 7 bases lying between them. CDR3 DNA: TGTGCCAGCAGCTTGGGTGGGAGCGAGCAGTACTTC. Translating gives CASSLGGSEQYF.

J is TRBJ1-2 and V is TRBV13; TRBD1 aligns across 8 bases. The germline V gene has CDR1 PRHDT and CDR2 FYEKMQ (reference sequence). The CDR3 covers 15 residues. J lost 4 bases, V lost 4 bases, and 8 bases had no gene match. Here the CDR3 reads CASSSDQGAVYGYTF. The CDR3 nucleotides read TGTGCCAGCAGCTCAGATCAGGGGGCGGTCTATGGCTACACCTTC.

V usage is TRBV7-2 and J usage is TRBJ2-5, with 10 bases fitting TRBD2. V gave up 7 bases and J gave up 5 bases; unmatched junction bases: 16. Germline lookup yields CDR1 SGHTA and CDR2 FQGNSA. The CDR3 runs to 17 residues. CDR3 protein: CASTMALSGRARETQYF. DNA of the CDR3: TGTGCCAGCACCATGGCCCTGAGCGGGAGGGCCCGGGAGACCCAGTACTTC.

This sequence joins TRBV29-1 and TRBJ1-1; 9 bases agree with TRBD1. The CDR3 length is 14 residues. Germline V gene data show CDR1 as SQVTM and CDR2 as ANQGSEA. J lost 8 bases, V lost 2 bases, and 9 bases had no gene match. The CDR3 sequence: CSVELQGASTEAFF. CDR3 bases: TGCAGCGTTGAACTACAGGGGGCTTCCACCGAAGCTTTCTTT.

CDR3 loop: CASSLGTGGPSGTGELFF. In nucleotides, the CDR3 is TGTGCCAGCAGCTTGGGGACAGGGGGCCCTTCGGGAACCGGGGAGCTGTTTTTT. The V call is TRBV7-9, the J call TRBJ2-2, with 12 bases aligning to TRBD1. CDR1 is SEHNR and CDR2 is FQNEAQ in the germline V gene (reference sequence). This CDR3 region has 18 residues. The V gene end was trimmed by 3 bases and the J gene end by 5 bases; junction bases not matched to a gene: 10. Complete variable domain (other parts from reference TRBV7-9 and TRBJ2-2): DTGVSQNPRHKITKRGQNVTFRCDPISEHNRLYWYRQTLGQGPEFLTYFQNEAQLEKSRLLSDRFSAERPKGSFSTLEIQRTEQGDSAMYLCASSLGTGGPSGTGELFFGEGSRLTVL.

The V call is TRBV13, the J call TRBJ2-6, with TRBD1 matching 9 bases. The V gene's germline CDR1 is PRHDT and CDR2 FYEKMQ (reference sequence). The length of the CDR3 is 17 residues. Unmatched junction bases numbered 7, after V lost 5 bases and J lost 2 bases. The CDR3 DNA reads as TGTGCCAGCAGCCCGACAGGGGGGTCGACTGGGGCCAACGTCCTGACTTTC. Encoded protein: CASSPTGGSTGANVLTF.

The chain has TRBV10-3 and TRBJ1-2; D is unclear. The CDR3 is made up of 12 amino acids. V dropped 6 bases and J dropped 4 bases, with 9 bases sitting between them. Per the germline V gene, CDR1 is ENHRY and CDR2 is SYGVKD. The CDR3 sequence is CAISDGPYGYTF. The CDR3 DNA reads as TGTGCCATCAGCGATGGGCCCTATGGCTACACCTTC.

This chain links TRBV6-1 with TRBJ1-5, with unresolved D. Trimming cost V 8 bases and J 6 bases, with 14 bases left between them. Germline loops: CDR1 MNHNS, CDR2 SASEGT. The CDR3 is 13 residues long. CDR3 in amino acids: CASAGNSGQPQHF. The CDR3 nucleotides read TGTGCCAGCGCGGGGAACAGCGGTCAGCCCCAGCATTTT.

The CDR3 coding sequence is TGTGCCAGCAGTTTATCTCCAGGGGGAGGTCAGCCCCAGCATTTT. Translating gives CASSLSPGGGQPQHF. J is TRBJ1-5 and V is TRBV28; TRBD1 agrees at 7 bases. V lost 1 base to trimming and J lost 6 bases; unmatched junction nucleotides: 6. This CDR3 has 15 residues. Germline V gene lookup returns CDR1 MDHEN and CDR2 SYDVKM.

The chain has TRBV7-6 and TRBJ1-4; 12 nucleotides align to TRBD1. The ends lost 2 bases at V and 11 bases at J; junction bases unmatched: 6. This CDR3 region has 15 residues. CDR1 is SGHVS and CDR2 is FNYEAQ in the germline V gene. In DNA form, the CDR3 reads TGTGCCAGCAGCTTAAATACGGGACAGGGGGCGAAACTGTTTTTT. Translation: CASSLNTGQGAKLFF.

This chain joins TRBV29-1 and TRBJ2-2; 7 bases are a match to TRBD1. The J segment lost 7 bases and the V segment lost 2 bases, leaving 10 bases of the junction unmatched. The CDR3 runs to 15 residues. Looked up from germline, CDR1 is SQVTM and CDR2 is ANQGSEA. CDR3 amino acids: CSVETQQGNLGELFF. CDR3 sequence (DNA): TGCAGCGTTGAAACCCAACAGGGGAACCTCGGGGAGCTGTTTTTT.

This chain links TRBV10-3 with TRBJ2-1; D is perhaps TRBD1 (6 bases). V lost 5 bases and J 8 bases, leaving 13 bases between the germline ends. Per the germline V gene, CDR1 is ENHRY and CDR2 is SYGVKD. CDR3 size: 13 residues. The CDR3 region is CAISRRGGDEQFF. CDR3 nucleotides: TGTGCCATCAGTCGCAGGGGTGGCGATGAGCAGTTCTTC.

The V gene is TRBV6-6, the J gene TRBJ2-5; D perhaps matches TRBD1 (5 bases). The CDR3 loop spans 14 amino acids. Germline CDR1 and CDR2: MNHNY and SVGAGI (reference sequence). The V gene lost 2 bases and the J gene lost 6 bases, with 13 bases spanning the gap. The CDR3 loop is CASSYGRGHQTQYF. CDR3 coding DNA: TGTGCCAGCAGTTACGGTAGGGGTCACCAGACCCAGTACTTC.